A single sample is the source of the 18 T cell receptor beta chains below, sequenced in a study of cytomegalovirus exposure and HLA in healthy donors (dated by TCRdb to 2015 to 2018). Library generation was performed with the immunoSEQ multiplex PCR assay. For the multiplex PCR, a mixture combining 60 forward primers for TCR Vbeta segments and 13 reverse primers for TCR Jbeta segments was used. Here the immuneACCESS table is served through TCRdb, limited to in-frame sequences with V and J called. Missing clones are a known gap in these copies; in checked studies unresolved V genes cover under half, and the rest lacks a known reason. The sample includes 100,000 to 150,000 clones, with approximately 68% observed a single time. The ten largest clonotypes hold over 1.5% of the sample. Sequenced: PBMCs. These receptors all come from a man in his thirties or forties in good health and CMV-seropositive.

The DNA of the CDR3 is TGTGCCAGCAGCTCAGGAGGGACAGGGGGAATAGGTCAGCCCCAGCATTTT. Residues: CASSSGGTGGIGQPQHF. The rearrangement joins TRBV7-2 to TRBJ1-5, with TRBD1 matching over 11 bases. Trimming removed 4 bases from V and 6 bases from J; junction bases left unmatched: 11. CDR1 SGHTA and CDR2 FQGNSA come from the germline V gene. CDR3 length: 17 residues.

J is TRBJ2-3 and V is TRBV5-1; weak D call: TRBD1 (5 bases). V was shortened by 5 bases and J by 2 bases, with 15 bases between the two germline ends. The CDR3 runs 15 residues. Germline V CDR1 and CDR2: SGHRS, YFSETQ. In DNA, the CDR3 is TGCGCCAGCAGTTCAGGGTTGCGACACACAGATACGCAGTATTTT. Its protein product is CASSSGLRHTDTQYF.

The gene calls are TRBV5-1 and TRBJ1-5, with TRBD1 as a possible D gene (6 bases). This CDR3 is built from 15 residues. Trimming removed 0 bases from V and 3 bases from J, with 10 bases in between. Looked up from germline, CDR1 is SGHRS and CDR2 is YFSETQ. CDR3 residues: CASSLDPGANQPQHF. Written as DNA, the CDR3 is TGCGCCAGCAGCTTGGATCCAGGGGCCAATCAGCCCCAGCATTTT.

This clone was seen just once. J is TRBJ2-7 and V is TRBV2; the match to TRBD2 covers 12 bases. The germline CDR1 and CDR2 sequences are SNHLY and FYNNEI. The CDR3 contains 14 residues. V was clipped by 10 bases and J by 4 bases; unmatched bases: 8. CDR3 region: CATLVLAGGYEQYF. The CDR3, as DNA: TGTGCCACCCTAGTACTAGCGGGGGGATACGAGCAGTACTTC.

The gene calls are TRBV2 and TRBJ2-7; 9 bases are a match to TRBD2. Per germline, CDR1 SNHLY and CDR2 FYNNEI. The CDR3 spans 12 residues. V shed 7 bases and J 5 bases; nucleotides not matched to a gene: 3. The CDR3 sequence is CASTVAGDEQYF. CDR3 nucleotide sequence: TGTGCCAGCACCGTAGCGGGAGACGAGCAGTACTTC.

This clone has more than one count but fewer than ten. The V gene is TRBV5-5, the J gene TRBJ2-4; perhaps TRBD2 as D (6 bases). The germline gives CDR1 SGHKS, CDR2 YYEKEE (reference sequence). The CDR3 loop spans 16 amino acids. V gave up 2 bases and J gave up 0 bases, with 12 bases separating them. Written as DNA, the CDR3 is TGTGCCAGCAGCTTTTGGGCGGGACTAGCCAAAAACATTCAGTACTTC. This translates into CASSFWAGLAKNIQYF.

The CDR3 protein is CASSFAGWTQYF. The DNA for the CDR3 is TGTGCCAGTAGTTTCGCCGGTTGGACCCAGTACTTC. V is TRBV19 and J is TRBJ2-5, with D hard to call. V was clipped by 5 bases and J by 7 bases, with 11 bases between them. Germline CDR1 reads LNHDA; CDR2 reads SQIVND (reference sequence). The CDR3 runs 12 residues.

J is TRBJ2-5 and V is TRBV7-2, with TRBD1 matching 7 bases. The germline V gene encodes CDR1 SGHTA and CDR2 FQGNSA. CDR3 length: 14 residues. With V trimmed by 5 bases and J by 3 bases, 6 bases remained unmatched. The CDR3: CASSRNRGKETQYF. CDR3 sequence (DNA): TGTGCCAGCAGCAGAAACAGGGGAAAAGAGACCCAGTACTTC.

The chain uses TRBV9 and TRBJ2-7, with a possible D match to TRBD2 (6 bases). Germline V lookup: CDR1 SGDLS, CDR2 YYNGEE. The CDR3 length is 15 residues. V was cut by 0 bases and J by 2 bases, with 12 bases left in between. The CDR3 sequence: CASSVGWDSTYEQYF. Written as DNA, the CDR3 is TGTGCCAGCAGCGTAGGTTGGGACTCCACCTACGAGCAGTACTTC.

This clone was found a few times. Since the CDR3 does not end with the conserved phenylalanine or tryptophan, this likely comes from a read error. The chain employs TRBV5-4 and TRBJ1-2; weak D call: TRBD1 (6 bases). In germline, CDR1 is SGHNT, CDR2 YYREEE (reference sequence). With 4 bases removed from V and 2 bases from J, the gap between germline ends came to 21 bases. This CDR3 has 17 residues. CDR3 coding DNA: TGTGCCAGCAGCCGAATGGGCCGGGACAAGTCCAACTATGGCTACACCCTC. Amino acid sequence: CASSRMGRDKSNYGYTL.

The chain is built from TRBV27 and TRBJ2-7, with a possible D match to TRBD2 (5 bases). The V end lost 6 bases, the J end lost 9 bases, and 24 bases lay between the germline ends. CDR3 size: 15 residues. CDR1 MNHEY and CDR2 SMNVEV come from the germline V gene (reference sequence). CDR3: CASSYYDQSGSGQYF. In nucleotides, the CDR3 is TGTGCCAGCAGCTACTACGATCAATCTGGCAGCGGGCAGTACTTC.

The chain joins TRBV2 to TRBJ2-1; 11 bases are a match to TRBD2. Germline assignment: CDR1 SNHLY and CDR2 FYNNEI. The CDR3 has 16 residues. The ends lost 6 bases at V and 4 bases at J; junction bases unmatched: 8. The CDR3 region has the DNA TGTGCCAGCAGCCAACTAGCGGGAGTAAAGTACAATGAGCAGTTCTTC. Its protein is CASSQLAGVKYNEQFF.

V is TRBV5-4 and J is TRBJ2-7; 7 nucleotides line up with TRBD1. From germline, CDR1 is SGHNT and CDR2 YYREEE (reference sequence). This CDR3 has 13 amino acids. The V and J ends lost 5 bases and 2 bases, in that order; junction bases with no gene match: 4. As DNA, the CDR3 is TGTGCCAGCAGACTGACAGGGACCTACGAGCAGTACTTC. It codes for CASRLTGTYEQYF. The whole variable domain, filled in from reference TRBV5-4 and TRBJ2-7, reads ETGVTQSPTHLIKTRGQQVTLRCSSQSGHNTVSWYQQALGQGPQFIFQYYREEENGRGNFPPRFSGLQFPNYSSELNVNALELDDSALYLCASRLTGTYEQYFGPGTRLTVT.

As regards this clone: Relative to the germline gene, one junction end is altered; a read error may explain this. CDR3 loop: CASSLGQGLVF. The CDR3 DNA sequence: TGTGCCAGCAGCTTGGGGCAGGGCTTGGTCTTC. This rearrangement joins TRBV13 to TRBJ2-1; TRBD1 might be the D (5 bases). CDR3 length equals 11 residues. Looked up from germline, CDR1 is PRHDT and CDR2 is FYEKMQ (reference sequence).

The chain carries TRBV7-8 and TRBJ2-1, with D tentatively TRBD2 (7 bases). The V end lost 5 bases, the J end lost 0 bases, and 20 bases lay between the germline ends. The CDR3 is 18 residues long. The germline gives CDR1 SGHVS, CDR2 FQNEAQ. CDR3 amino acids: CASSPSFRGGPSYNEQFF. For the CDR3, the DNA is TGTGCCAGCAGCCCGAGCTTTAGGGGGGGCCCCTCCTACAATGAGCAGTTCTTC.

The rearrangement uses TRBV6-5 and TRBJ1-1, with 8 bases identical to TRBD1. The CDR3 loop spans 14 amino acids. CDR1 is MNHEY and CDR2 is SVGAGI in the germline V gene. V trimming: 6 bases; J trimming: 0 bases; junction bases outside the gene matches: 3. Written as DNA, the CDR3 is TGTGCCAGCAGCAACAGGGGGGTGAACACTGAAGCTTTCTTT. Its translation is CASSNRGVNTEAFF.

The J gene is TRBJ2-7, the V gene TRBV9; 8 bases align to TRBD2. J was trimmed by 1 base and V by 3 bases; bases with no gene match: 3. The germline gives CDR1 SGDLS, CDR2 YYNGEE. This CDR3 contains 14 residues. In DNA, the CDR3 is TGTGCCAGCAGCGCGGGACTAGATTCCTACGAGCAGTACTTC. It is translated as CASSAGLDSYEQYF. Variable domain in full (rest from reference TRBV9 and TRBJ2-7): DSGVTQTPKHLITATGQRVTLRCSPRSGDLSVYWYQQSLDQGLQFLIQYYNGEERAKGNILERFSAQQFPDLHSELNLSSLELGDSALYFCASSAGLDSYEQYFGPGTRLTVT.

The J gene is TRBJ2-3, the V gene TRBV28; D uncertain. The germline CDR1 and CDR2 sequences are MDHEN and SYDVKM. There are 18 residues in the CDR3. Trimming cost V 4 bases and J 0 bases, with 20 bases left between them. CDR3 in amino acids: CASSSPPGGKASTDTQYF. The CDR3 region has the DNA TGTGCCAGCAGTTCGCCCCCCGGCGGAAAAGCTAGCACAGATACGCAGTATTTT.